The TCR beta chain described here comes from a study of PD-L1 blockade in urothelial cancer (dated by TCRdb to about 2017). Background on the whole study: All patients started therapy in the mid-2010s and received atezolizumab 1,200 mg intravenously every 3 weeks. About nine tenths of the roughly 29 patients were males with bladder-origin urothelial cancer, and about 60% of the roughly 29 reported a prior smoking history. An ECOG performance status of 0 or 1 was recorded for the patients, and 0 to 3 prior chemotherapy regimens had been received by the patients. Blood samples were analyzed 3 weeks after the start of treatment (second dose) and 6 weeks after the start of treatment. Blood samples gave a median of around 140,000 T cells and 77,000 or so unique TCRs, with a median clonality of 0.080. An exploratory multi-omic analysis was conducted of the somatic, immune and clinical correlates of response to PD-L1 blockade with atezolizumab in urothelial cancer. Pretreatment tumor samples, along with matched peripheral blood serially collected before and after atezolizumab treatment, were subjected to TCR sequencing. Durable clinical benefit was defined as a progression-free survival longer than 6 months, and TCR features were additionally tested against progression-free survival and overall survival. In the same patients, whole exome sequencing and RNA sequencing of pretreatment tumors were performed in addition to TCR sequencing. Durable clinical benefit was achieved by nine patients and was not achieved by 20 patients. Approximately 30 patients had pretreatment blood TCR-seq, some 25 had at least one posttreatment blood collection, and some 25 had tumor TCR-seq. On the study overall, not on this receptor specifically: Greater expansion of tumor-associated TCR clones in peripheral blood 3 weeks after the start of treatment was observed in patients with durable benefit (n of about 20, p = 0.022). A pretreatment peripheral blood TCR clonality below the median was linked to improved progression-free and overall survival. Because the sample size was small (n of about 30) and many of the analyses were exploratory, the results are meant to be hypothesis-generating.

Interpreted using the paper, the time point label stands for: pretreatment peripheral blood. The cohort comprised roughly 30 patients with locally advanced or metastatic urothelial carcinoma treated at Memorial Sloan Kettering on a trial protocol. Peripheral blood mononuclear cells were collected pretreatment and during treatment, with between 1 and 8 total time points per patient. The Qiagen DNeasy Blood extraction kit was used to purify genomic DNA from total PBMCs and tumor samples. PBMCs were collected pretreatment and during treatment, and were isolated and stored as previously described. CDR1 and CDR2 are drawn from the germline V gene: SGHRS, YFSETQ. V sheds 4 bases and J sheds 1 base, leaving 11 bases between their ends. The CDR3 goes from the cysteine to the phenylalanine over 14 residues. Only the CDR3 DNA stays, 42 bases, in frame from base 1. Synthetic TCR analog templates were spiked into each PCR so that absolute template abundance could be estimated from read counts. TCRbeta CDR3 regions were amplified from genomic DNA with bias-controlled V and J gene primers using the immunoSEQ assay. Sequencing of rearranged TCRbeta segments was performed at approximately 20X coverage. Concerning the study's data processing: Clustering was used to correct sequencing errors, and CDR3s were annotated against IMGT so that V, D and J genes could be assigned. Only productive TCRbeta rearrangements were used in downstream analyses, excluding out-of-frame or stop-codon sequences. Clonality was computed as one minus Shannon entropy normalized by the log of the number of unique productive sequences. Fisher's exact test with Benjamini-Hochberg correction, using a cutoff of adjusted p below 0.01, was how clones that differed between time points or between blood and tumor were identified. TCRdb provides this immuneACCESS table in a form limited to in-frame rearrangements. Some clones are lacking; in checked studies, under half of them reflect an unresolved V gene, and why the rest are absent is not known. The DNA was the basis for D and trimming; V, J and clone size are from that table. The sample includes about 38,000 clones, with about 82% observed a single time. Nearly 15% of the sample lies in the top ten.

The count of this clone is one. Its specific antigen is unknown. The input lacks base qualities; no much larger clone sits a single base away. Recombination connected TRBV5-1 to TRBJ1-1, and the D gene may be TRBD1, 6 bases matching. The receptor was isolated from an elderly man with urothelial cancer. This material consisted of PBMCs, taken around atezolizumab (anti-PD-L1) treatment. CDR3 protein: CASSVQGQNTEAFF. The sequenced DNA: TGCGCCAGCAGCGTCCAGGGGCAGAACACTGAAGCTTTCTTT.